The following is a T cell receptor (beta chain) sequence with its context. Its antigen is not known. The record originates from a study of T cell responses to AZD1222 COVID-19 vaccine. Study-level findings and limits: Spike-specific TCR breadth and depth both grew after two AZD1222 doses. Samples come after the peak T cell response, not at day 14. The donors showed a predominance of white British ancestry and of females, with possible underestimation of clonal diversity.

Repertoires were generated with immunoSEQ multiplex PCR, while TCRdb's copy carries only in-frame clones and drops some. Of about 210,000 clones listed, about 94% were seen once; the top ten hold roughly 1.8%. The CDR3 has 15 residues. Germline V gene lookup returns CDR1 MNHEY and CDR2 SVGAGI. V shed 8 bases and J shed 6 bases, with 19 bases lying between them. The sample was peripheral blood, taken 28 days after the second dose of the MenACWY control vaccine. The TCR sequence derives from an adult who received the MenACWY meningococcal vaccine as a control. This sequence joins TRBV6-5 and TRBJ1-4; D gene uncertain. CDR3 protein: CASYSPAFGDEKLFF. Here the CDR3 DNA reads TGTGCCAGCTATTCGCCGGCTTTCGGGGATGAAAAACTGTTTTTT.